A single sample is the source of the 24 T cell receptor beta chains below, sequenced in a study of regulatory T cells in long-lasting Graves disease. Both iRepertoire HTBI primers and Arm-PCR of CDR3 regions were used to build the TCR beta libraries. One entry per CDR3 protein results from TCRdb running MiXCR on the multiplex PCR reads. The table includes about 350,000 distinct CDR3 sequences, 16% detected once. Time point given: newly diagnosed GD, antithyroid drugs for less than 3 months. RNA from PBMCs was the source of the TCR library. This same sample was also part of a study on T cells in Graves' hyperthyroidism and ophthalmopathy.

This specimen was peripheral blood mononuclear cells (PBMCs), taken at new diagnosis, from a patient treated with antithyroid drugs. All receptors come from a woman between 18 and 30 years old with Graves disease.

The V call is TRBV5-1, the J call TRBJ2-2; 11 nucleotides agree with TRBD1. V lost 4 bases and J lost 4; bases outside the gene matches: 9. Germline V CDR1 and CDR2: SGHRS, YFSETQ. The CDR3 is made up of 17 amino acids. CDR3: CASSPGGTGGSTGELFF. CDR3 DNA sequence: TGCGCCAGCAGCCCGGGGGGGACAGGGGGAAGCACCGGGGAGCTGTTTTTT. Drawing the rest from reference TRBV5-1 and TRBJ2-2, the complete variable domain is KAGVTQTPRYLIKTRGQQVTLSCSPISGHRSVSWYQQTPGQGLQFLFEYFSETQRNKGNFPGRFSGRQFSNSRSEMNVSTLELGDSALYLCASSPGGTGGSTGELFFGEGSRLTVL.

This clonotype was seen once. Relative to the germline gene, one junction end is altered; a read error may explain this. The rearrangement uses TRBV12-3 or TRBV12-4 and TRBJ2-1, with D uncertain. The CDR3 is made up of 11 amino acids. The chain's CDR3 is CVSRMYNEQFF. CDR3 coding DNA: TGTGTCAGCAGGATGTACAATGAGCAGTTCTTC.

This clonotype occurred a few times. The chain couples TRBV19 to TRBJ2-2, with unresolved D. The V gene's germline CDR1 is LNHDA and CDR2 SQIVND (reference sequence). With 1 base removed from V and 1 base from J, the gap between germline ends came to 7 bases. CDR3 length: 15 residues. The CDR3 is CASSIGVGNTGELFF. CDR3 DNA: TGTGCCAGTAGTATAGGAGTGGGGAACACCGGGGAGCTGTTTTTT.

The J gene is TRBJ2-1, the V gene TRBV13, with D uncertain. From germline, CDR1 is PRHDT and CDR2 FYEKMQ (reference sequence). V lost 5 bases to trimming and J lost 0 bases, with 14 bases between them. This CDR3 is built from 16 residues. Here the CDR3 reads CASSPPNKNSYNEQFF. CDR3 DNA: TGTGCCAGCAGCCCACCAAATAAGAACTCCTACAATGAGCAGTTCTTC.

This clonotype was detected once. This may arise from a read error, as a much more abundant clone is one base away. The chain recombines TRBV6-2 or TRBV6-3 with TRBJ2-3; D unresolved. CDR3 size: 11 residues. In germline, CDR1 is MNHEY, CDR2 SVGEGT. DNA for the CDR3: TGTGCCAGCAGAACCACAGATGCGCAGTATTTT. This encodes CASRTTDAQYF.

In this sample, this clonotype turned up many times. This sequence joins TRBV9 and TRBJ2-7, with D perhaps TRBD2 (5 bases). CDR1 and CDR2 from the germline V gene are SGDLS and YYNGEE. This CDR3 has 14 amino acids. The germline V and J ends were trimmed by 0 bases and 5 bases, with 12 bases remaining between them. In DNA, the CDR3 is TGTGCCAGCAGCGTAGGTGGAGGAACCGACGAGCAGTACTTC. It is translated as CASSVGGGTDEQYF. Filled out from reference TRBV9 and TRBJ2-7, the complete variable domain reads DSGVTQTPKHLITATGQRVTLRCSPRSGDLSVYWYQQSLDQGLQFLIQYYNGEERAKGNILERFSAQQFPDLHSELNLSSLELGDSALYFCASSVGGGTDEQYFGPGTRLTVT.

The gene calls are TRBV24-1 and TRBJ2-1; D uncertain. This CDR3 region has 12 residues. Germline V gene data show CDR1 as KGHDR and CDR2 as SFDVKD. V was clipped by 4 bases and J by 9 bases, with 9 bases between them. CDR3: CATSDPTLEQFF. The CDR3 bases are TGTGCCACCAGTGACCCAACCCTTGAGCAGTTCTTC.

V usage is TRBV20-1 and J usage is TRBJ1-5; 9 bases are shared with TRBD1. The CDR3 is 16 amino acids. V lost 2 bases to trimming and J lost 2 bases; unmatched junction nucleotides: 7. The germline V gene has CDR1 DFQATT and CDR2 SNEGSKA (reference sequence). The chain's CDR3 is CSARNRGQRGNQPQHF. In DNA form, the CDR3 reads TGCAGTGCTAGAAACAGGGGGCAGCGGGGCAATCAGCCCCAGCATTTT.

The table lists this clonotype with many counts. The V gene is TRBV3-1, the J gene TRBJ2-7; D gene uncertain. Germline CDR1 is LGHDT and CDR2 is YNNKEL (reference sequence). CDR3 length equals 14 residues. V was cut by 4 bases and J by 1 base, with 11 bases left in between. The CDR3 region is CASSPRRVSYEQYF. CDR3 coding DNA: TGTGCCAGCAGCCCTAGAAGGGTATCCTACGAGCAGTACTTC.

Comment on this clonotype: It is likely a read error: a sequence one base away is far more abundant. The chain is built from TRBV12-3 or TRBV12-4 and TRBJ2-5; 10 bases agree with TRBD2. Trimming cost V 6 bases and J 11 bases; bases outside gene matches: 15. This CDR3 is built from 15 residues. The CDR3 is CASRSSGGASNEQYF. The CDR3 DNA reads TGTGCCAGCAGATCAAGCGGGGGGGCCAGCAATGAGCAGTACTTC.

The sample holds many counts of this clonotype. The gene calls are TRBV2 and TRBJ2-6; no clear D gene. Looked up from germline, CDR1 is SNHLY and CDR2 is FYNNEI. Trimming took 6 bases from V and 2 from J, leaving 14 bases between them. The length of the CDR3 is 16 residues. Written as DNA, the CDR3 is TGTGCCAGCAGATCTTCCATGGTAGCTGGGGCCAACGTCCTGACTTTC. It encodes CASRSSMVAGANVLTF.

This clonotype has just a few counts. This chain uses TRBV10-3 with TRBJ1-5, with TRBD1 as a possible D gene (5 bases). V lost 3 bases to trimming and J lost 5 bases, with 14 bases between them. This CDR3 has 15 residues. Germline loops: CDR1 ENHRY, CDR2 SYGVKD. DNA of the CDR3: TGTGCCATCAGTGACTCTAGGGGAGGGGATCAGCCCCAGCATTTT. Translating gives CAISDSRGGDQPQHF.

The table lists this clonotype with many counts. The V call is TRBV28, the J call TRBJ2-1; 9 nucleotides line up with TRBD1. The V gene's germline CDR1 is MDHEN and CDR2 SYDVKM. The CDR3 is 12 residues long. J gave up 11 bases and V 6 bases, and 5 bases lay outside the gene matches. The CDR3 sequence is CASSLTGGKQFF. CDR3 bases: TGTGCCAGCAGCTTGACAGGGGGTAAGCAGTTCTTC.

This clonotype was seen a handful of times. The chain uses TRBV27 and TRBJ2-5; tentatively, D is TRBD1 or TRBD2 (5 bases each). V was shortened by 8 bases and J by 2 bases, with 12 bases between the two germline ends. Germline loops: CDR1 MNHEY, CDR2 SMNVEV (reference sequence). The CDR3 is 13 residues long. CDR3 nucleotide sequence: TGTGCCAGCTTTGGGGGAGCACAAGAGACCCAGTACTTC. It is translated as CASFGGAQETQYF.

The table lists this clonotype with many counts. V is TRBV20-1 and J is TRBJ2-3; 8 bases align to TRBD1. J was trimmed by 7 bases and V by 6 bases; bases with no gene match: 12. This CDR3 comprises 14 residues. CDR1 DFQATT and CDR2 SNEGSKA come from the germline V gene (reference sequence). CDR3 nucleotides: TGCAGTGCCAACCTCGGGACAGGCCTCTATACGCAGTATTTT. Amino acids: CSANLGTGLYTQYF.

The V gene is TRBV20-1, the J gene TRBJ2-1; TRBD2 aligns across 10 bases. This CDR3 region has 16 residues. Germline CDR1 reads DFQATT; CDR2 reads SNEGSKA (reference sequence). The V gene end was trimmed by 4 bases and the J gene end by 10 bases; junction bases not matched to a gene: 16. The chain's CDR3 is CSANYPTSGTFGEQFF. CDR3 nucleotides: TGCAGTGCTAACTACCCCACTAGCGGGACTTTCGGGGAGCAGTTCTTC.

This clonotype was seen more than once but under ten times. The J gene is TRBJ1-5, the V gene TRBV7-9; a possible D gene is TRBD1 (5 bases). V was shortened by 1 base and J by 4 bases, with 14 bases between the two germline ends. The CDR3 spans 16 residues. CDR1 and CDR2 (germline): SEHNR, FQNEAQ (reference sequence). CDR3: CASSLGSNRGNQPQHF. The CDR3 DNA sequence: TGTGCCAGCAGCTTAGGGAGTAATCGGGGGAATCAGCCCCAGCATTTT.

This clonotype was found many times. This chain connects TRBV24-1 to TRBJ2-1, with D hard to call. This CDR3 spans 13 amino acids. The V gene's germline CDR1 is KGHDR and CDR2 SFDVKD. V was pared by 3 bases and J by 3 bases, with 5 bases between. The CDR3 DNA reads TGTGCCACCAGTGATGCGAACTACAATGAGCAGTTCTTC. Its protein is CATSDANYNEQFF.

This clonotype was observed a handful of times. J is TRBJ2-5 and V is TRBV4-1, with 13 bases fitting TRBD2. Per the germline V gene, CDR1 is MGHRA and CDR2 is YSYEKL. V lost 5 bases, J lost 1 base, and 4 bases stayed unmatched. This CDR3 is built from 16 residues. The CDR3 DNA is TGCGCCAGCAGCAAGGGACTAGCGGGACTCCAAGAGACCCAGTACTTC. It codes for CASSKGLAGLQETQYF.

A note on this clonotype: Only one base separates this from a far larger clonotype, so it likely reflects a read error. This chain connects TRBV6-1 to TRBJ2-7, with D unclear. Germline CDR1 MNHNS, CDR2 SASEGT. This CDR3 is built from 11 residues. In DNA, the CDR3 is TGTGCCAGCAGTGACAGCTACGAGCGGTACTTC. Its translation: CASSDSYERYF.

The table lists this clonotype with many counts. This chain connects TRBV11-2 to TRBJ2-7, with D unresolved. The CDR3 totals 14 residues. Per germline, CDR1 SGHAT and CDR2 FQNNGV. Trimming shortened V by 3 bases and J by 4 bases, and 13 bases separated the two germline ends. CDR3 residues: CASSLGRSLYEQYF. In DNA, the CDR3 is TGTGCCAGCAGCTTGGGCAGGTCCTTATACGAGCAGTACTTC.

The table lists this clonotype with a few counts. CDR3 sequence reads: CATRLADSAGYTF. The CDR3 coding sequence is TGTGCCACCCGCCTAGCTGATTCGGCTGGCTACACCTTC. The rearrangement joins TRBV15 to TRBJ1-2; D call uncertain. This CDR3 has 13 amino acids. Trimming took 8 bases from V and 7 from J, leaving 17 bases between them. Germline lookup yields CDR1 LNHNV and CDR2 YYDKDF (reference sequence).

Regarding this clonotype: Being one base from a much bigger clone, this may be a read error. This chain links TRBV6-1 with TRBJ1-1; perhaps TRBD1 as D (5 bases). Per germline, CDR1 MNHNS and CDR2 SASEGT. The CDR3 length is 13 residues. The CDR3 protein is CASSPDWGTEASF. The CDR3 bases are TGTGCCAGCAGCCCGGATTGGGGGACTGAAGCTTCCTTT.

This clonotype was observed a few times. CDR3 loop: CASSLGGLTTEAFF. The CDR3 DNA is TGTGCCAGCAGTTTAGGGGGGTTGACCACTGAAGCTTTCTTT. The chain links TRBV12-3 or TRBV12-4 to TRBJ1-1, with a possible D match to TRBD1 (5 bases). Trimming pared 1 base from V and 4 bases from J, leaving 10 bases between. The CDR3 runs 14 residues.